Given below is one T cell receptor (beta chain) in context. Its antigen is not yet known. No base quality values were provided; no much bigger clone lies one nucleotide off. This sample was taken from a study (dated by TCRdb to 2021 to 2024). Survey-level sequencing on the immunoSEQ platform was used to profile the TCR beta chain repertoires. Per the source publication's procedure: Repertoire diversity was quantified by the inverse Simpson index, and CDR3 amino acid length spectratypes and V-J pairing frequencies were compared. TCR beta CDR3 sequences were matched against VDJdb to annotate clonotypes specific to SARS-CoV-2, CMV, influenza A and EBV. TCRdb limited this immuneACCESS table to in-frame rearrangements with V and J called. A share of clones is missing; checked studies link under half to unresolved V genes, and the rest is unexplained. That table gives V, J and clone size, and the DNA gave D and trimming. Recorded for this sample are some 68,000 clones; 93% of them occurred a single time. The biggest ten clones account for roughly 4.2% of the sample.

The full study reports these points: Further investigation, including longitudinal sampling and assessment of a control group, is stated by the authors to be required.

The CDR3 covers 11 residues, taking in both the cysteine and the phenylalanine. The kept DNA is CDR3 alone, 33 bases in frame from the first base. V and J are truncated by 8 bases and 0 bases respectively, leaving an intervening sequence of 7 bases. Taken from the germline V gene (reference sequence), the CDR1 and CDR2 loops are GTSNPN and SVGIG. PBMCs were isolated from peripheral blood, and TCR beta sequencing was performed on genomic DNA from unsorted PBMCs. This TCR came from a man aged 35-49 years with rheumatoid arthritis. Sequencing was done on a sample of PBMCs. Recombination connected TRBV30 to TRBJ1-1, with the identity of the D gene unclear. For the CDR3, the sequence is CALRLNTEAFF. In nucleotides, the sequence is TGTGCCCTTCGATTGAACACTGAAGCTTTCTTT.